This T cell receptor beta chain was sequenced during a study of T cell changes during pregnancy in multiple sclerosis. TCRdb's table, derived via immunoSEQ multiplex PCR, lists solely in-frame clones and lacks some. The sample has 52,000 or so clones, about nine tenths seen once; the top ten hold around 0.29%. Germline values: CDR1 MNHNS, CDR2 SASEGT. Deletions cut 4 bases from V and 8 bases from J, with 12 bases between. This CDR3 spans 13 amino acids. The clonotype comes from a female donor with multiple sclerosis, enrolled in a pregnancy study. Sequences were derived from CD4+ T cells from peripheral blood mononuclear cells, sampled in the second trimester of pregnancy. This sequence joins TRBV6-1 and TRBJ2-1, with D tentatively TRBD1 (5 bases). The CDR3 spells CASSGPGSYEQFF. CDR3 in DNA: TGTGCCAGCAGTGGGCCAGGGTCGTATGAGCAGTTCTTC.